Below, 14 T cell receptor beta chains from the same sample are listed, as sequenced in a study of patients and donors after allogeneic stem cell transplantation. In TCRdb, the RT-PCR reads were re-called with MiXCR into one record per CDR3 protein. This sample yields some 200,000 distinct CDR3 sequences, of which less than 45% are seen a single time; 33% belongs to the top ten. Sequenced input: blood, either unsorted or a sorted T cell fraction (not recorded which). The source is a human donor who was either an allogeneic HSCT recipient or a stem cell or donor lymphocyte infusion donor (not recorded which). It is not recorded whose cells these are; they may come from a transplant donor.

This chain links TRBV30 with TRBJ1-2; 7 positions agree with TRBD1. The germline V gene has CDR1 GTSNPN and CDR2 SVGIG (reference sequence). The CDR3 loop spans 14 amino acids. J lost 6 bases, V lost 0 bases, and 7 bases had no gene match. The CDR3 protein is CAWSVLEGADGYTF. The CDR3 DNA follows: TGTGCCTGGAGTGTACTCGAGGGGGCGGATGGCTACACCTTC.

The J gene is TRBJ2-1, the V gene TRBV12-3 or TRBV12-4; 13 positions agree with TRBD2. V shed 5 bases and J 10 bases; nucleotides not matched to a gene: 5. The CDR3 spans 14 residues. The CDR3 DNA sequence: TGTGCCAGCAGTGGACTAGCGGGAGAGAGGGAGCAGTTCTTC. It encodes CASSGLAGEREQFF.

The rearrangement joins TRBV7-9 to TRBJ2-7; D is unresolved. CDR1 SEHNR and CDR2 FQNEAQ come from the germline V gene (reference sequence). This CDR3 has 13 residues. Trimming removed 0 bases from V and 2 bases from J, with 5 bases in between. DNA of the CDR3: TGTGCCAGCAGCTTAGCGGCAACCTACGAGCAGTACTTC. Residues: CASSLAATYEQYF.

This clonotype was picked up a small number of times. The rearrangement uses TRBV5-1 and TRBJ2-1; 9 nucleotides match TRBD2. Germline V lookup: CDR1 SGHRS, CDR2 YFSETQ. Trimming removed 0 bases from V and 7 bases from J; junction bases left unmatched: 5. This CDR3 has 15 amino acids. The CDR3 here is CASSLVIAGDNEQFF. The CDR3 region has the DNA TGCGCCAGCAGCTTGGTAATAGCGGGAGATAATGAGCAGTTCTTC. The whole variable domain, filled in from reference TRBV5-1 and TRBJ2-1, reads KAGVTQTPRYLIKTRGQQVTLSCSPISGHRSVSWYQQTPGQGLQFLFEYFSETQRNKGNFPGRFSGRQFSNSRSEMNVSTLELGDSALYLCASSLVIAGDNEQFFGPGTRLTVL.

The chain is built from TRBV5-1 and TRBJ2-1; tentative D call: TRBD2 (5 bases). The CDR3 has 10 amino acids. The V and J ends lost 7 bases and 10 bases respectively, with 9 bases between them. CDR1 and CDR2 from the germline V gene are SGHRS and YFSETQ. CDR3 region: CASGEREQFF. In DNA form, the CDR3 reads TGCGCCAGCGGGGAGAGGGAGCAGTTCTTC.

The chain carries TRBV20-1 and TRBJ2-3, with 9 bases aligning to TRBD2. This CDR3 contains 15 residues. J was trimmed by 0 bases and V by 6 bases; bases with no gene match: 7. Looked up from germline, CDR1 is DFQATT and CDR2 is SNEGSKA (reference sequence). The CDR3 sequence is CSAERGAESTDTQYF. The CDR3 nucleotides are TGCAGTGCCGAGCGGGGGGCAGAGAGCACAGATACGCAGTATTTT.

This clonotype has ten or more counts. The chain combines TRBV15 with TRBJ1-1; a possible D gene is TRBD1 (6 bases). V was clipped by 4 bases and J by 5 bases, with 14 bases between them. The CDR3 runs to 14 residues. CDR1 and CDR2 from the germline V gene are LNHNV and YYDKDF (reference sequence). CDR3 DNA: TGTGCCACCAGCACCGGCAGGGGAGATACTGAAGCTTTCTTT. It specifies CATSTGRGDTEAFF.

The chain carries TRBV10-3 and TRBJ1-1; D might be TRBD1 (5 bases). Trimming cost V 3 bases and J 0 bases, with 8 bases left between them. The CDR3 runs to 14 residues. The V gene's germline CDR1 is ENHRY and CDR2 SYGVKD. The CDR3, as DNA: TGTGCCATCAGTGATCCGGGACTGAACACTGAAGCTTTCTTT. This sequence encodes CAISDPGLNTEAFF.

This clonotype has only a few counts. The gene calls are TRBV9 and TRBJ2-1; no clear D gene. V was cut by 4 bases and J by 6 bases, with 14 bases left in between. Germline V gene sequence: CDR1 SGDLS, CDR2 YYNGEE. This CDR3 has 14 amino acids. The DNA of the CDR3 is TGTGCCAGCAGCCCTCCGAGGCAGTTCAATGAGCAGTTCTTC. This codes for CASSPPRQFNEQFF. The full variable domain, completed using reference TRBV9 and TRBJ2-1, is DSGVTQTPKHLITATGQRVTLRCSPRSGDLSVYWYQQSLDQGLQFLIQYYNGEERAKGNILERFSAQQFPDLHSELNLSSLELGDSALYFCASSPPRQFNEQFFGPGTRLTVL.

CDR3 loop: CASSYYEQYF. The CDR3 nucleotides read TGTGCCAGCAGTTACTACGAGCAGTACTTC. This chain joins TRBV28 and TRBJ2-7; D remains unclear. V lost 4 bases, J lost 3 bases, and 1 base lay in between. The CDR3 runs 10 residues. The germline gives CDR1 MDHEN, CDR2 SYDVKM.

The chain links TRBV4-3 to TRBJ2-1; TRBD2 might be the D (6 bases). Germline CDR1 and CDR2: LGHNA and YSLEER. V lost 1 base to trimming and J lost 5 bases, with 12 bases between them. The CDR3 is 15 residues long. The DNA for the CDR3 is TGCGCCAGCAGCCAAGTACTAGCACTCAACAATGAGCAGTTCTTC. Residues: CASSQVLALNNEQFF.

The V gene is TRBV7-8, the J gene TRBJ2-1; D is unclear. This CDR3 contains 11 residues. Germline CDR1 reads SGHVS; CDR2 reads FQNEAQ. The V end lost 5 bases, the J end lost 10 bases, and 9 bases lay between the germline ends. The CDR3 sequence is CASSVGMEQFF. CDR3 sequence (DNA): TGTGCCAGCAGCGTAGGAATGGAGCAGTTCTTC.

This clonotype was recorded a few times. The V gene is TRBV20-1, the J gene TRBJ1-1; D possibly corresponds to TRBD1 (5 bases). CDR1 is DFQATT and CDR2 is SNEGSKA in the germline V gene (reference sequence). CDR3 length equals 15 residues. V was cut by 0 bases and J by 4 bases, with 15 bases left in between. The CDR3 protein is CSARDIRDGSTEAFF. In DNA form, the CDR3 reads TGCAGTGCTAGAGATATCCGGGACGGCAGCACTGAAGCTTTCTTT.

The gene calls are TRBV18 and TRBJ2-1; D possibly corresponds to TRBD1 (6 bases). This CDR3 has 17 residues. V dropped 3 bases and J dropped 0 bases, with 15 bases sitting between them. In germline, CDR1 is KGHSH, CDR2 LQKENI. The CDR3 loop is CASSPGASWSSYNEQFF. The CDR3 nucleotides are TGTGCCAGCTCACCGGGGGCTAGCTGGAGCTCCTACAATGAGCAGTTCTTC. Full variable domain (outside the CDR3, taken from reference TRBV18 and TRBJ2-1): NAGVMQNPRHLVRRRGQEARLRCSPMKGHSHVYWYRQLPEEGLKFMVYLQKENIIDESGMPKERFSAEFPKEGPSILRIQQVVRGDSAAYFCASSPGASWSSYNEQFFGPGTRLTVL.